The 12 T cell receptor beta chains below come from one sample, sequenced in a study of blood T cell repertoires in COVID-19. The data were produced by immunoSEQ multiplex PCR, yet TCRdb's version contains in-frame clones alone and is incomplete. The sample shows about 210,000 clones, 84% of them seen only once. Sequencing was done on a sample of peripheral blood. The receptors come from an elderly woman with COVID-19, enrolled during active disease.

The chain combines TRBV6-4 with TRBJ2-1; maybe TRBD2 (5 bases). The CDR3 loop spans 17 amino acids. V was shortened by 4 bases and J by 0 bases, with 16 bases between the two germline ends. Germline V gene sequence: CDR1 MRHNA, CDR2 SNTAGT. The CDR3 DNA reads TGTGCCAGCAGTGCCACCGGGGTGTTCGGCTCCTACAATGAGCAGTTCTTC. It specifies CASSATGVFGSYNEQFF.

The chain recombines TRBV6-5 with TRBJ1-5, with D perhaps matching TRBD1 (5 bases). The germline V gene encodes CDR1 MNHEY and CDR2 SVGAGI. V dropped 6 bases and J dropped 3 bases, with 9 bases sitting between them. This CDR3 is built from 13 residues. The CDR3 region is CASRRTINQPQHF. The CDR3 DNA reads TGTGCCAGCAGGAGGACAATCAATCAGCCCCAGCATTTT.

This chain joins TRBV29-1 and TRBJ2-1; 11 nucleotides agree with TRBD2. The V gene end was trimmed by 4 bases and the J gene end by 1 base; junction bases not matched to a gene: 12. This CDR3 spans 18 amino acids. Germline CDR1 and CDR2: SQVTM and ANQGSEA. DNA of the CDR3: TGCAGCGTTGGCAGCGGGGGGGTAGCGGGAGGGTCCTACAATGAGCAGTTCTTC. Translation: CSVGSGGVAGGSYNEQFF.

The chain combines TRBV1 with TRBJ2-7; the table calls TRBD2, which could not be checked here. TRBV1 is termed a pseudogene. The CDR3 covers 19 residues. CDR3 DNA sequence: TGCACCAGCAGCCAAAACTGGGACTCGCCGCCCTCGGGGATCTACGAGCAGTACGTC. Protein product: CTSSQNWDSPPSGIYEQYV.

The chain combines TRBV5-1 with TRBJ1-1; TRBD1 matches at 7 bases. CDR3 length equals 14 residues. Germline CDR1 SGHRS, CDR2 YFSETQ. V shed 5 bases, J shed 5 bases, and the junction held 9 bases outside the gene matches. The CDR3 coding sequence is TGCGCCAGCAGATACGGGGACAGTTCTACTGAAGCTTTCTTT. It specifies CASRYGDSSTEAFF.

This clone was found a few times. J is TRBJ1-2 and V is TRBV7-2; D ambiguous. The CDR3 has 13 residues. The germline CDR1 and CDR2 sequences are SGHTA and FQGNSA. Trimming stripped 4 bases from V and 8 bases from J, with 14 bases between. In DNA, the CDR3 is TGTGCCAGCAGCTCCTCAGTTGGAGTCGGCTACACCTTC. This codes for CASSSSVGVGYTF.

The V gene is TRBV7-2, the J gene TRBJ2-5; 9 nucleotides line up with TRBD2. The CDR3 covers 16 residues. Germline-derived CDR1 and CDR2 are SGHTA and FQGNSA. V lost 2 bases, J lost 4 bases, and 8 bases stayed unmatched. CDR3 nucleotide sequence: TGTGCCAGCAGCTTAAATCCCGCGGGGGGGGGAGAGACCCAGTACTTC. Its translation: CASSLNPAGGGETQYF.

This clone showed up just once. This chain uses TRBV5-4 with TRBJ2-1; 10 bases are a match to TRBD2. V lost 10 bases to trimming and J lost 1 base; unmatched junction nucleotides: 14. The CDR3 runs to 17 residues. Germline V lookup: CDR1 SGHNT, CDR2 YYREEE (reference sequence). CDR3 amino acids: CALSVGSGGASYNEQFF. CDR3 nucleotides: TGTGCCCTTAGTGTGGGGAGCGGGGGGGCTTCCTACAATGAGCAGTTCTTC. The variable domain in full, with the rest retrieved from reference TRBV5-4 and TRBJ2-1, is ETGVTQSPTHLIKTRGQQVTLRCSSQSGHNTVSWYQQALGQGPQFIFQYYREEENGRGNFPPRFSGLQFPNYSSELNVNALELDDSALYLCALSVGSGGASYNEQFFGPGTRLTVL.

The chain is built from TRBV2 and TRBJ1-1; 11 positions match TRBD1. With 7 bases clipped from V and 4 bases from J, the junction kept 8 bases outside the gene matches. This CDR3 region has 15 residues. Germline V gives CDR1 SNHLY, CDR2 FYNNEI. CDR3 coding DNA: TGTGCCAGCAAGGGACAGGGGGTAGAAAGCACTGAAGCTTTCTTT. Translation: CASKGQGVESTEAFF.

This sequence joins TRBV6-7 and TRBJ2-3; 9 nucleotides agree with TRBD2. TRBV6-7 is sorted into the ORF group, with uncertain function. The V gene end was trimmed by 0 bases and the J gene end by 5 bases; junction bases not matched to a gene: 12. The CDR3 is made up of 18 amino acids. The CDR3 here is CASSYSASGVNGIDTQYF. The CDR3 nucleotides are TGTGCCAGCAGTTACTCGGCTAGCGGGGTCAACGGGATAGATACGCAGTATTTT.

This chain links TRBV29-1 with TRBJ2-2, with 8 bases aligning to TRBD1. From germline, CDR1 is SQVTM and CDR2 ANQGSEA. Trimming took 6 bases from V and 3 from J; bases not matched to a gene: 6. The CDR3 runs 14 residues. The CDR3 loop reads CSVRQGLYTGELFF. The CDR3 DNA reads as TGCAGCGTACGACAGGGGTTGTACACCGGGGAGCTGTTTTTT.

The CDR3 loop reads CASSLAVGGTGLNQPQHF. CDR3 nucleotide sequence: TGTGCCAGCAGCTTAGCGGTCGGGGGGACAGGGTTAAATCAGCCCCAGCATTTT. This sequence joins TRBV7-9 and TRBJ1-5, with 9 bases lining up with TRBD1. The CDR3 runs to 18 residues. Germline V gene data show CDR1 as SEHNR and CDR2 as FQNEAQ (reference sequence). J lost 4 bases, V lost 0 bases, and 10 bases had no gene match.